Listed below are T cell receptor beta chains from one sample, sequenced in a study of CD8 T cells in ankylosing spondylitis. Each CDR3 protein is one row after TCRdb ran MiXCR on the 5' RACE reads. The sample yields 220,000 or so distinct CDR3 sequences, approximately 20% seen once. Source material: blood, either unsorted or a sorted T cell fraction (not recorded which). These receptors were collected from a male donor with ankylosing spondylitis. The CDR3 runs from the conserved cysteine through the conserved F or W. A D gene is named only where the DNA matches it firmly.

>14|TRBD1|TRBJ2-7|TRBV19
CASSTGTGYYEQYF
>15|TRBD2|TRBJ2-4|TRBV3-1
CASSQDTESSGEQYF
>14|TRBD1|TRBJ1-1|TRBV4-1
CASSQQGARAEAFF
>12|.|TRBJ2-5|TRBV12-3/TRBV12-4
CASMSASETQYF
>13|.|TRBJ2-3|TRBV5-6
CASSPGATDTQYF
>14|.|TRBJ2-7|TRBV27
CASSLDPQGHEQYF
>13|.|TRBJ2-1|TRBV4-2
CASSLSDYNEQFF
>15|TRBD2|TRBJ2-1|TRBV27
CASSPRTSGYNEQFF
>14|TRBD1|TRBJ2-7|TRBV24-1
CATSDPGTGYEQYF
>14|.|TRBJ1-1|TRBV11-2
CASSLGTQDTEAFF
>16|.|TRBJ1-5|TRBV6-5
CASSYLAVPENQPQHF
>15|TRBD1|TRBJ2-7|TRBV27
CASSSGQGEVYEQYF
>16|.|TRBJ2-1|TRBV7-3
CARSFGVGLPYNEQFF
>12|.|TRBJ2-7|TRBV13
CASSRTDYEQYF
>12|.|TRBJ2-1|TRBV29-1
CSAQPESYEQFF
>15|TRBD2|TRBJ2-3|TRBV3-1
CASCQDTSGGGLQYF